The 18 T cell receptor beta chains listed next were all sequenced from one sample in a study of blood T cell repertoires in COVID-19. Using immunoSEQ multiplex PCR, the repertoire was profiled, and TCRdb retains in-frame clones only, with some absent. Among 150,000 to 200,000 clones listed, roughly four fifths were seen once. The sample consisted of peripheral blood. These receptors were obtained from a human donor in a cohort sampled during active COVID-19.

The chain carries TRBV5-5 and TRBJ2-7, with D perhaps matching TRBD1 (6 bases). Germline V gene data show CDR1 as SGHKS and CDR2 as YYEKEE (reference sequence). The CDR3 is 17 amino acids. V gave up 0 bases and J gave up 8 bases, with 24 bases separating them. CDR3: CASSLALAGDIFRKQYF. The CDR3, as DNA: TGTGCCAGCAGCTTGGCCTTGGCAGGGGATATTTTTCGTAAGCAGTACTTC. Drawing the rest from reference TRBV5-5 and TRBJ2-7, the complete variable domain is DAGVTQSPTHLIKTRGQQVTLRCSPISGHKSVSWYQQVLGQGPQFIFQYYEKEERGRGNFPDRFSARQFPNYSSELNVNALLLGDSALYLCASSLALAGDIFRKQYFGPGTRLTVT.

The V gene is TRBV5-1, the J gene TRBJ1-5; no reliable D call. Per germline, CDR1 SGHRS and CDR2 YFSETQ. The CDR3 sequence is 15 residues long. Trimming left V 0 bases short and J 6 bases short, with 13 bases between. CDR3 bases: TGCGCCAGCAGCTTGGTTTCCGGGGAGGGTCAGCCCCAGCATTTT. As protein: CASSLVSGEGQPQHF.

V gene TRBV19 combines with J gene TRBJ1-2, with D maybe TRBD1 (6 bases). V lost 7 bases and J lost 2, with 14 bases in between. The CDR3 sequence is 14 residues long. CDR1 LNHDA and CDR2 SQIVND come from the germline V gene (reference sequence). In DNA form, the CDR3 reads TGTGCCAGTACTTTTGACAGGTTAAACTATGGCTACACCTTC. Residues: CASTFDRLNYGYTF.

The rearrangement joins TRBV27 to TRBJ1-4; weak D call: TRBD1 (5 bases). The CDR3 extends over 15 amino acids. Germline-derived CDR1 and CDR2 are MNHEY and SMNVEV (reference sequence). V lost 2 bases to trimming and J lost 4 bases, with 11 bases between them. The CDR3 region has the DNA TGTGCCAGCAGTTTAGGGTCCAGGGTTAATGAAAAACTGTTTTTT. Protein: CASSLGSRVNEKLFF.

The chain uses TRBV4-3 and TRBJ1-5; D not certain. The ends were cut back, 3 bases at V and 0 bases at J, with 9 bases in the middle. This CDR3 region has 15 residues. In germline, CDR1 is LGHNA, CDR2 YSLEER. In nucleotides, the CDR3 is TGCGCCAGCAGCCATGACACCAGTAGCAATCAGCCCCAGCATTTT. As protein: CASSHDTSSNQPQHF.

The chain joins TRBV20-1 to TRBJ2-3; 9 nucleotides agree with TRBD2. CDR3 length equals 16 residues. With 3 bases clipped from V and 2 bases from J, the junction kept 9 bases outside the gene matches. The germline V gene encodes CDR1 DFQATT and CDR2 SNEGSKA (reference sequence). The CDR3 nucleotides read TGCAGTGCTAGTTCCCCCGCTAGCGGGGACACAGATACGCAGTATTTT. It encodes CSASSPASGDTDTQYF.

This chain connects TRBV27 to TRBJ1-5, with D perhaps matching TRBD1 (6 bases). The CDR3 extends over 15 amino acids. The germline V gene has CDR1 MNHEY and CDR2 SMNVEV (reference sequence). Trimming pared 6 bases from V and 3 bases from J, leaving 15 bases between. CDR3 loop: CASSDLGGDNQPQHF. CDR3 nucleotides: TGTGCCAGCAGCGATCTAGGGGGAGACAATCAGCCCCAGCATTTT.

The genes are TRBV27 and TRBJ2-2, with 7 bases lining up with TRBD1. The length of the CDR3 is 16 residues. Trimming took 2 bases from V and 1 from J; bases not matched to a gene: 4. Germline CDR1 MNHEY, CDR2 SMNVEV (reference sequence). The CDR3 loop is CASSLERTGNTGELFF. The CDR3 DNA follows: TGTGCCAGCAGTTTAGAGCGGACAGGGAACACCGGGGAGCTGTTTTTT.

This clone appeared once. V gene TRBV14 combines with J gene TRBJ1-2, with 7 positions matching TRBD1. V dropped 4 bases and J dropped 8; count of bases not matched to a gene: 25. This CDR3 region has 19 residues. CDR1 SGHDN and CDR2 FVKESK come from the germline V gene. CDR3 nucleotide sequence: TGTGCCAGCAGCCCGGCAGAAGGGGACAGATACATTGCCGGGGGAGGCTACACCTTC. This encodes CASSPAEGDRYIAGGGYTF.

The CDR3: CASTGDGVPTEAFF. The CDR3 DNA is TGTGCCAGTACCGGGGATGGGGTACCCACTGAAGCTTTCTTT. J is TRBJ1-1 and V is TRBV19; D is uncertain. Looked up from germline, CDR1 is LNHDA and CDR2 is SQIVND (reference sequence). The CDR3 extends over 14 amino acids. The V gene lost 7 bases and the J gene lost 4 bases, with 16 bases spanning the gap. The variable domain in full, completed from reference TRBV19 and TRBJ1-1, reads DGGITQSPKYLFRKEGQNVTLSCEQNLNHDAMYWYRQDPGQGLRLIYYSQIVNDFQKGDIAEGYSVSREKKESFPLTVTSAQKNPTAFYLCASTGDGVPTEAFFGQGTRLTVV.

V usage is TRBV4-1 and J usage is TRBJ2-5, with TRBD2 matching 13 bases. The CDR3 contains 19 residues. V gave up 4 bases and J gave up 5 bases; unmatched junction bases: 16. CDR1 and CDR2 (germline): MGHRA, YSYEKL. CDR3 in DNA: TGCGCCAGCAGCCCCGGGGGACTAGCGGGACGGCATGGAGGGGAGACCCAGTACTTC. This translates into CASSPGGLAGRHGGETQYF.

The chain carries TRBV5-1 and TRBJ2-6; the D gene is possibly TRBD1 (5 bases). The CDR3 has 16 residues. The V end lost 7 bases, the J end lost 0 bases, and 14 bases lay between the germline ends. Germline V gene lookup returns CDR1 SGHRS and CDR2 YFSETQ. The CDR3, as DNA: TGCGCCAGCGCCCTTGGACACACCTCTGGGGCCAACGTCCTGACTTTC. Its translation is CASALGHTSGANVLTF.

The chain combines TRBV6-5 with TRBJ1-1; 8 bases are shared with TRBD1. This CDR3 spans 15 amino acids. The V gene end was trimmed by 6 bases and the J gene end by 4 bases; junction bases not matched to a gene: 10. CDR1 MNHEY and CDR2 SVGAGI come from the germline V gene. This chain's CDR3 is CASRRPQDRATEAFF. The DNA for the CDR3 is TGTGCCAGCAGGAGACCACAGGACAGGGCCACTGAAGCTTTCTTT.

The chain joins TRBV5-1 to TRBJ2-7; tentatively, D is TRBD1 (6 bases). V lost 4 bases to trimming and J lost 2 bases, with 7 bases between them. The germline CDR1 and CDR2 sequences are SGHRS and YFSETQ. The CDR3 covers 12 residues. The CDR3 spells CASSKGAYEQYF. The CDR3 DNA is TGCGCCAGCAGCAAGGGGGCCTACGAGCAGTACTTC.

The chain couples TRBV6-2 or TRBV6-3 to TRBJ1-6, with D possibly being TRBD1 (6 bases). Germline CDR1 and CDR2: MNHEY and SVGEGT. V was clipped by 2 bases and J by 7 bases, with 12 bases between them. This CDR3 has 15 residues. In DNA, the CDR3 is TGTGCCAGCAGTTACAGCAGGGGAGTCAATTCACCCCTCCACTTT. The encoded protein is CASSYSRGVNSPLHF.

The V gene is TRBV27, the J gene TRBJ2-7, with D possibly matching TRBD2 (5 bases). Germline CDR1 MNHEY, CDR2 SMNVEV (reference sequence). This CDR3 has 15 residues. V was pared by 4 bases and J by 6 bases, with 19 bases between. The CDR3: CASSSPTRTPGEQYF. As DNA, the CDR3 is TGTGCCAGCAGTTCCCCCACCAGGACTCCGGGCGAGCAGTACTTC.

This chain connects TRBV19 to TRBJ2-1; a weak D match, TRBD1 (7 bases). From germline, CDR1 is LNHDA and CDR2 SQIVND (reference sequence). V lost 5 bases to trimming and J lost 8 bases, with 13 bases between them. CDR3 size: 13 residues. The CDR3 DNA follows: TGTGCCAGTAGTCACCAGGGGGAGGATGAGCAGTTCTTC. Residues: CASSHQGEDEQFF.

The chain carries TRBV10-3 and TRBJ2-7; D gene uncertain. The germline V and J ends were trimmed by 11 bases and 0 bases, with 17 bases remaining between them. Germline CDR1 is ENHRY and CDR2 is SYGVKD. This CDR3 region has 14 residues. The chain's CDR3 is CAARPSANSYEQYF. The CDR3 region has the DNA TGTGCCGCCCGCCCCAGCGCAAACTCCTACGAGCAGTACTTC.